This T cell receptor beta chain was obtained from a study of blood T cell repertoires in COVID-19. Germline assignment: CDR1 SGHNT and CDR2 YENEEA. The CDR3 consists of 14 residues. V lost 5 bases to trimming and J lost 8 bases; unmatched junction nucleotides: 11. Profiled with immunoSEQ multiplex PCR; TCRdb holds only in-frame clones, not every one. The table has approximately 290,000 clones, more than 65% seen once. The origin of this receptor is a person aged 65 to 85 with COVID-19, enrolled during active disease. This chain connects TRBV11-3 to TRBJ1-1, with TRBD1 identical over 7 bases. The sequencing sample was made of peripheral blood. CDR3 bases: TGTGCCAGCAGCCCAACGGGCCGGGACAGAGAAGCTTTCTTT. This translates into CASSPTGRDREAFF.